These 24 T cell receptor beta chains were all obtained from the same sample, sequenced in a study of T cell responses to AZD1222 COVID-19 vaccine. TCRdb keeps only in-frame clones here, not all; method: immunoSEQ multiplex PCR. The sample holds some 120,000 clones, roughly 84% seen once. The starting material was peripheral blood, obtained on day 0 of AZD1222 vaccination. The receptors come from an adult in good health.

This chain joins TRBV4-1 and TRBJ1-3; D may be TRBD1 (5 bases). The CDR3 has 20 residues. Trimming removed 0 bases from V and 1 base from J, with 22 bases in between. CDR1 and CDR2 (germline): MGHRA, YSYEKL. The CDR3 sequence: CASSQDKSSLRGSSGNTIYF. CDR3 DNA sequence: TGCGCCAGCAGCCAAGATAAATCGTCCTTGCGGGGGTCGTCTGGAAACACCATATATTTT.

This sequence joins TRBV6-5 and TRBJ1-2, with D maybe TRBD1 (6 bases). Germline CDR1 and CDR2: MNHEY and SVGAGI. Between the trimmed V and J ends, which lost 4 bases and 9 bases, there was a span of 21 bases. The CDR3 totals 15 residues. DNA of the CDR3: TGTGCCAGCAGTTCTGGACAGAATTCCATGGATCGCTACACCTTC. Protein: CASSSGQNSMDRYTF.

The chain combines TRBV6-5 with TRBJ2-7, with no clear D. V dropped 7 bases and J dropped 5 bases, with 21 bases sitting between them. The germline CDR1 and CDR2 sequences are MNHEY and SVGAGI. This CDR3 has 15 amino acids. The CDR3 loop reads CASTGGWQKSHEQYF. The CDR3, as DNA: TGTGCCAGCACCGGCGGATGGCAAAAGTCCCACGAGCAGTACTTC.

On this clone: The DNA is omitted, as the CDR3 cannot be located on it reliably, and the CDR3 follows TCRdb's listing. The chain combines TRBV21-1 with TRBJ2-6; whether TRBD2, the table's D call, matches the DNA was not checked. TRBV21-1 is a documented pseudogene. The CDR3 numbers 17 amino acids, ends counted. The CDR3 is CASSKVGRGAGANVLTF.

The chain couples TRBV7-8 to TRBJ2-5, with D hard to call. The CDR3 covers 14 residues. Trimming left V 3 bases short and J 5 bases short, with 13 bases between. Germline CDR1 is SGHVS and CDR2 is FQNEAQ. The DNA for the CDR3 is TGTGCCAGCAGCTTGACCGGCTCACGGGAGACCCAGTACTTC. It encodes CASSLTGSRETQYF.

The rearrangement joins TRBV5-8 to TRBJ2-1; 9 nucleotides agree with TRBD2. The germline CDR1 and CDR2 sequences are SGHTS and YDEGEE. This CDR3 is built from 15 residues. The V and J ends lost 0 bases and 2 bases, in that order; junction bases with no gene match: 0. CDR3 coding DNA: TGTGCCAGCAGCTTGGGACTAGCGGCCTACAATGAGCAGTTCTTC. The encoded protein is CASSLGLAAYNEQFF.

The chain couples TRBV5-1 to TRBJ1-6; tentatively, D is TRBD1 (5 bases). Germline-derived CDR1 and CDR2 are SGHRS and YFSETQ. V gave up 0 bases and J gave up 10 bases, with 17 bases separating them. The CDR3 is 16 residues long. The CDR3 here is CASSLDQGPLQSPLHF. For the CDR3, the DNA is TGCGCCAGCAGCTTGGACCAGGGTCCCCTCCAGTCACCCCTCCACTTT.

This clone was detected only once. This chain uses TRBV6-5 with TRBJ1-1; D is undetermined. The ends were cut back, 2 bases at V and 0 bases at J, with 4 bases in the middle. This CDR3 region has 13 residues. The germline gives CDR1 MNHEY, CDR2 SVGAGI. The DNA for the CDR3 is TGTGCCAGCAGTTACCTGGTGAACACTGAAGCTTTCTTT. Translated, it gives CASSYLVNTEAFF.

V usage is TRBV12-3 or TRBV12-4 and J usage is TRBJ1-1; 7 nucleotides match TRBD1. The CDR3 has 13 amino acids. V dropped 7 bases and J dropped 10; count of bases not matched to a gene: 12. In DNA form, the CDR3 reads TGTGCCAGCATGAAGTTACGGCAGGGGGTAGCTTTCTTT. Protein: CASMKLRQGVAFF.

A few counts support this clone. This chain connects TRBV15 to TRBJ1-1; D gene uncertain. Trimming pared 8 bases from V and 4 bases from J, leaving 17 bases between. This CDR3 region has 14 residues. Germline V gene lookup returns CDR1 LNHNV and CDR2 YYDKDF (reference sequence). CDR3 coding DNA: TGTGCCACCGGGGATACAGATCGGAGCACTGAAGCTTTCTTT. It codes for CATGDTDRSTEAFF.

In its sample, this clone was seen once. V usage is TRBV12-3 or TRBV12-4 and J usage is TRBJ2-7; a possible D gene is TRBD1 (6 bases). Between the trimmed V and J ends, which lost 6 bases and 7 bases, there was a span of 16 bases. The CDR3 runs to 13 residues. CDR3 residues: CASSATGPGEQYF. CDR3 sequence (DNA): TGTGCCAGCAGCGCTACAGGGCCAGGGGAGCAGTACTTC.

By share, this clone counts as medium-sized (0.01 to 0.1%). This chain connects TRBV9 to TRBJ2-7; the D is unclear. The germline V gene encodes CDR1 SGDLS and CDR2 YYNGEE. Trimming stripped 0 bases from V and 0 bases from J, with 4 bases between. CDR3 length: 13 amino acids. The CDR3 region has the DNA TGTGCCAGCAGCGTAGATGACTCCTACGAGCAGTACTTC. Its protein product is CASSVDDSYEQYF.

The chain is built from TRBV7-2 and TRBJ2-1; 12 bases are a match to TRBD2. CDR3 length: 16 residues. The J segment lost 5 bases and the V segment lost 4 bases, leaving 6 bases of the junction unmatched. The germline V gene encodes CDR1 SGHTA and CDR2 FQGNSA. The CDR3 nucleotides read TGTGCCAGCAGCTCCCCCCTAGCGGGGGGGAACAATGAGCAGTTCTTC. Amino acids: CASSSPLAGGNNEQFF.

This clone was detected only once. The chain uses TRBV9 and TRBJ2-1; 9 positions agree with TRBD2. CDR1 is SGDLS and CDR2 is YYNGEE in the germline V gene. V lost 0 bases and J lost 8; bases outside the gene matches: 9. There are 16 residues in the CDR3. This CDR3 is CASSVGRGGAADEQFF. CDR3 bases: TGTGCCAGCAGCGTAGGTCGCGGGGGGGCCGCAGATGAGCAGTTCTTC.

The J gene is TRBJ2-4, the V gene TRBV5-5; 7 positions match TRBD1. Germline V CDR1 and CDR2: SGHKS, YYEKEE (reference sequence). Unmatched junction bases numbered 11, after V lost 0 bases and J lost 5 bases. The CDR3 runs 17 residues. The CDR3 sequence: CASSLAPTGQGENIQYF. CDR3 bases: TGTGCCAGCAGCTTGGCTCCAACAGGGCAGGGGGAAAACATTCAGTACTTC. The full variable domain, rest sourced from reference TRBV5-5 and TRBJ2-4, is DAGVTQSPTHLIKTRGQQVTLRCSPISGHKSVSWYQQVLGQGPQFIFQYYEKEERGRGNFPDRFSARQFPNYSSELNVNALLLGDSALYLCASSLAPTGQGENIQYFGAGTRLSVL.

V is TRBV15 and J is TRBJ1-3, with a weak D call TRBD1 (5 bases). The length of the CDR3 is 17 residues. V lost 1 base and J 7 bases, leaving 20 bases between the germline ends. The V gene's germline CDR1 is LNHNV and CDR2 YYDKDF (reference sequence). CDR3 sequence reads: CATSRARGPTLVNTIYF. DNA of the CDR3: TGTGCCACCAGCAGAGCTCGGGGACCCACCCTTGTGAACACCATATATTTT.

This rearrangement joins TRBV7-9 to TRBJ2-5; 7 bases are shared with TRBD1. The germline CDR1 and CDR2 sequences are SEHNR and FQNEAQ (reference sequence). CDR3 length: 13 residues. The trim removed 6 bases at V and 3 bases at J, leaving 4 bases unmatched. CDR3 DNA sequence: TGTGCCAGCAGTCCCCAGGGGGAAGAGACCCAGTACTTC. As protein: CASSPQGEETQYF.

The rearrangement uses TRBV19 and TRBJ1-1; D is uncertain. Trimming removed 2 bases at V and 4 bases at J, with 14 bases between. The CDR3 has 15 amino acids. CDR1 LNHDA and CDR2 SQIVND come from the germline V gene (reference sequence). CDR3 in DNA: TGTGCCAGTAGTATACCTCAGGTAGAGGCCACTGAAGCTTTCTTT. This sequence encodes CASSIPQVEATEAFF.

The V and J genes are TRBV6-1 and TRBJ2-1, with 11 bases lining up with TRBD2. Trimming removed 0 bases from V and 8 bases from J; junction bases left unmatched: 9. The CDR3 runs to 17 residues. CDR1 MNHNS and CDR2 SASEGT come from the germline V gene. The CDR3 spells CASSEAKLAGGGDEQFF. The CDR3 bases are TGTGCCAGCAGTGAAGCGAAGCTAGCGGGGGGCGGCGATGAGCAGTTCTTC.

The V and J genes are TRBV19 and TRBJ2-3; the match to TRBD2 covers 12 bases. This CDR3 has 17 amino acids. Germline values: CDR1 LNHDA, CDR2 SQIVND (reference sequence). The ends lost 4 bases at V and 6 bases at J; junction bases unmatched: 11. The CDR3 nucleotides are TGTGCCAGTAGTAGAAACAGGGGTACTAGCGGGGGGGATACGCAGTATTTT. The encoded protein is CASSRNRGTSGGDTQYF. Full variable domain (remainder filled in from reference TRBV19 and TRBJ2-3): DGGITQSPKYLFRKEGQNVTLSCEQNLNHDAMYWYRQDPGQGLRLIYYSQIVNDFQKGDIAEGYSVSREKKESFPLTVTSAQKNPTAFYLCASSRNRGTSGGDTQYFGPGTRLTVL.

CDR3 region: CASKGGFTLYEQYF. The CDR3 bases are TGTGCCAGCAAGGGGGGCTTCACCTTATACGAGCAGTACTTC. The V gene is TRBV27, the J gene TRBJ2-7; either TRBD1 or TRBD2 may supply D (6 bases each). The ends were cut back, 7 bases at V and 4 bases at J, with 17 bases in the middle. The V gene's germline CDR1 is MNHEY and CDR2 SMNVEV (reference sequence). The CDR3 is 14 residues long.

The chain uses TRBV2 and TRBJ1-2; 11 bases fit TRBD1. Germline values: CDR1 SNHLY, CDR2 FYNNEI. The CDR3 runs 14 residues. The ends lost 6 bases at V and 4 bases at J; junction bases unmatched: 4. CDR3 amino acids: CASRGDRGAYGYTF. As DNA, the CDR3 is TGTGCCAGCAGGGGGGACAGGGGGGCCTATGGCTACACCTTC.

This clone was counted once. This chain connects TRBV7-2 to TRBJ2-1; possible D gene TRBD1, 5 bases. Germline V gene lookup returns CDR1 SGHTA and CDR2 FQGNSA. The CDR3 length is 21 residues. The V and J ends lost 0 bases and 0 bases respectively, with 24 bases between them. The CDR3 region is CASSLALGGRAVGSSYNEQFF. For the CDR3, the DNA is TGTGCCAGCAGCTTAGCGCTGGGCGGCAGGGCGGTTGGTAGCTCCTACAATGAGCAGTTCTTC.

The chain couples TRBV18 to TRBJ1-5, with TRBD1 as a possible D gene (5 bases). Trimming pared 5 bases from V and 2 bases from J, leaving 13 bases between. CDR3 length equals 15 residues. Per germline, CDR1 KGHSH and CDR2 LQKENI. CDR3 coding DNA: TGTGCCAGCTCAGAGGACAAGCACGGCAATCAGCCCCAGCATTTT. As protein: CASSEDKHGNQPQHF.